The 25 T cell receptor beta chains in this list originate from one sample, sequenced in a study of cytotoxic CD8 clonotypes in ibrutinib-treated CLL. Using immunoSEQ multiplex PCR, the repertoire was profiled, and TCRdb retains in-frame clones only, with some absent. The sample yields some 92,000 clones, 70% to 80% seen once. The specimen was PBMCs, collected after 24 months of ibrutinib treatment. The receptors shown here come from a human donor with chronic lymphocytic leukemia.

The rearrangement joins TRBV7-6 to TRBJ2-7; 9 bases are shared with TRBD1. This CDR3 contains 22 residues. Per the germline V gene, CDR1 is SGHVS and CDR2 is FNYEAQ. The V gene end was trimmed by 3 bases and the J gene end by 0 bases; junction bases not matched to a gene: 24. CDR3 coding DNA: TGTGCCAGCAGCTTTCAATTGGAGTGGCCCGGGACAGGGCAATCGAGCTCCTACGAGCAGTACTTC. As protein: CASSFQLEWPGTGQSSSYEQYF.

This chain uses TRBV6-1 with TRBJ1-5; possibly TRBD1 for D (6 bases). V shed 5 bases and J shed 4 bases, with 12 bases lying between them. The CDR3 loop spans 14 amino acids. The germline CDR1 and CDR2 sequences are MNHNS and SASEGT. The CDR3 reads CASSQDRWNQPQHF. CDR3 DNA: TGTGCCAGCAGTCAAGACAGGTGGAATCAGCCCCAGCATTTT.

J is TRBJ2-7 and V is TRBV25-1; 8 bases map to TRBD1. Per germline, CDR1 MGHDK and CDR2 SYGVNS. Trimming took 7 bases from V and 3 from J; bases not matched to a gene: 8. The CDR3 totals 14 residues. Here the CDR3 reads CASTGQGTLYEQYF. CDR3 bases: TGTGCCAGCACTGGACAGGGCACACTCTACGAGCAGTACTTC.

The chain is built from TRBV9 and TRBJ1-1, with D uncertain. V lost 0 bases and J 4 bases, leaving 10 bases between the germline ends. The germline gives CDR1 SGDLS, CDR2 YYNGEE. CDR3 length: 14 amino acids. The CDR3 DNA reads TGTGCCAGCAGCGTAGATCTCGGGATCACTGAAGCTTTCTTT. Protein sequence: CASSVDLGITEAFF.

This CDR3 reads CASSLSGDSYEQYF. In nucleotides, the CDR3 is TGTGCCAGCAGTTTATCGGGAGACTCCTACGAGCAGTACTTC. The genes are TRBV27 and TRBJ2-7, with a tentative D call TRBD2 (5 bases). The ends were cut back, 0 bases at V and 0 bases at J, with 6 bases in the middle. CDR1 and CDR2 from the germline V gene are MNHEY and SMNVEV (reference sequence). This CDR3 comprises 14 residues.

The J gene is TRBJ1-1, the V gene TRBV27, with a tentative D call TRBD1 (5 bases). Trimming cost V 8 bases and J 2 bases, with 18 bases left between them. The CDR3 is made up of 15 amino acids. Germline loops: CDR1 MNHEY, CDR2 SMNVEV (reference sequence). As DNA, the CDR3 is TGTGCCAGCCAATTACGGCAGGGTAGAAACACTGAAGCTTTCTTT. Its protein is CASQLRQGRNTEAFF.

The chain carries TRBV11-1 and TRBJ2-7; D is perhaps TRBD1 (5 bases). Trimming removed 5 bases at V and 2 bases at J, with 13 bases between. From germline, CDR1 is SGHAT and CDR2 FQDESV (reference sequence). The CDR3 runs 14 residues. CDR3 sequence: CASSLEWGPYEQYF. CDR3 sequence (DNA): TGTGCCAGCAGCCTGGAGTGGGGCCCCTACGAGCAGTACTTC.

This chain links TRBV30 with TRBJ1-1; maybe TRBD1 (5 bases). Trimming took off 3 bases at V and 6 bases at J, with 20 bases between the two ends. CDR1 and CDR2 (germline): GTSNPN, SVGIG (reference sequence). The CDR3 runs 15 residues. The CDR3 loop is CAWRSLGAAGAEAFF. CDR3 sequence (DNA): TGTGCCTGGAGGTCCCTTGGGGCAGCCGGCGCTGAAGCTTTCTTT.

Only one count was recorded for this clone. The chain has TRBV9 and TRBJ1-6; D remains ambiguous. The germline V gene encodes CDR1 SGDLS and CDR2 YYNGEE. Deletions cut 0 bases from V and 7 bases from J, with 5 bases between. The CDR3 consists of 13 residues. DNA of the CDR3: TGTGCCAGCAGCGTAGGTTGGAATTCACCCCTCCACTTT. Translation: CASSVGWNSPLHF.

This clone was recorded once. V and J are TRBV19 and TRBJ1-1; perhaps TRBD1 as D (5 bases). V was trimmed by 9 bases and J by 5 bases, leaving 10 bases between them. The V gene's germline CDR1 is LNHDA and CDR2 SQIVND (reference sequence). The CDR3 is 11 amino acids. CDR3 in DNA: TGTGCCAGCAGGGTGAGGACTGAAGCTTTCTTT. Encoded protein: CASRVRTEAFF.

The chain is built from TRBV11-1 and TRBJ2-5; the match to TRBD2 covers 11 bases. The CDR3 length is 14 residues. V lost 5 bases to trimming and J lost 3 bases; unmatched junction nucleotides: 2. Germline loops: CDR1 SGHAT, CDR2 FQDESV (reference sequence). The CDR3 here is CASSLGLAEETQYF. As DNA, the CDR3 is TGTGCCAGCAGCCTGGGACTAGCGGAAGAGACCCAGTACTTC.

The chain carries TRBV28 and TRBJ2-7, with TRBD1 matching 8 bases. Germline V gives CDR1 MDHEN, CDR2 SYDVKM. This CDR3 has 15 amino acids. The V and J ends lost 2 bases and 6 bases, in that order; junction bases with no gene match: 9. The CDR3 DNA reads TGTGCCAGCAGTTTAGGCGGACAGGGTTCCGGCGAGCAGTACTTC. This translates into CASSLGGQGSGEQYF.

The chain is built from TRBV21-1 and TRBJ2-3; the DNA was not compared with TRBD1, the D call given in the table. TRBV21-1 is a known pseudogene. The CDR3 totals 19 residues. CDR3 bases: TGTGCCAGCACTCTCGGGCGCCGAACAGGGACCTCTAGCACAGATACGCAGTATTTT. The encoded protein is CASTLGRRTGTSSTDTQYF.

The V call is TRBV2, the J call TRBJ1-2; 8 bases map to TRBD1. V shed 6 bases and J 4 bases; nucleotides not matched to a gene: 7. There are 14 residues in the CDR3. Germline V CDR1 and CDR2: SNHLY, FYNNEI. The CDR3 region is CASRSGTGIYGYTF. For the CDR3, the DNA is TGTGCCAGCAGGTCCGGGACAGGAATCTATGGCTACACCTTC.

In DNA form, the CDR3 reads TGTGCCAGCAGTGTTGTGGCGGCCAGCTCCTACAATGAGCAGTTCTTC. Its translation: CASSVVAASSYNEQFF. This chain uses TRBV2 with TRBJ2-1; the D is unclear. The V end lost 4 bases, the J end lost 0 bases, and 13 bases lay between the germline ends. The CDR3 extends over 16 amino acids. CDR1 is SNHLY and CDR2 is FYNNEI in the germline V gene.

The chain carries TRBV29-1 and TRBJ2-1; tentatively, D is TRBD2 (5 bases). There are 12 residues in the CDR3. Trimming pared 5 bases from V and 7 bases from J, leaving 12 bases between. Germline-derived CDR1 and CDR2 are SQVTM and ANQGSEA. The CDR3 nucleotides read TGCAGCGTTAAATTGACTATGAATGAGCAGTTCTTC. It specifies CSVKLTMNEQFF.

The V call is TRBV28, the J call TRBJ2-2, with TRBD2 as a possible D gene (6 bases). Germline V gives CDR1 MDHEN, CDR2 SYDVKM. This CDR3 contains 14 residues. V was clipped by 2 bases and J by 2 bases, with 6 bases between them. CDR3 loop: CASSLAGNTGELFF. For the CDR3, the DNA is TGTGCCAGCAGTTTAGCGGGAAACACCGGGGAGCTGTTTTTT.

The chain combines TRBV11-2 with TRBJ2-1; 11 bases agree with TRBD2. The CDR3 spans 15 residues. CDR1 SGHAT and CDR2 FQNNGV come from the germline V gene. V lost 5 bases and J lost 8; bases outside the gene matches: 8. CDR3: CASSPTSGSFDEQFF. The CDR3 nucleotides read TGTGCCAGCAGCCCAACTAGCGGGAGTTTTGATGAGCAGTTCTTC.

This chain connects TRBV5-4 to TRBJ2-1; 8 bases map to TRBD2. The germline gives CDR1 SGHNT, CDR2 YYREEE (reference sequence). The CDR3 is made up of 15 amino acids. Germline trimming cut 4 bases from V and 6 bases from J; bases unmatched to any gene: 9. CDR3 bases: TGTGCCAGCAGCCCCGGTGGGGCGGGGGGCAATGAGCAGTTCTTC. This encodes CASSPGGAGGNEQFF.

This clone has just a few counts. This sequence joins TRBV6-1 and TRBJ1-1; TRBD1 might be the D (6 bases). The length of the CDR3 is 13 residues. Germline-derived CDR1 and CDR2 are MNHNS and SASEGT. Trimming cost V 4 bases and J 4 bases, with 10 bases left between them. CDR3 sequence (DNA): TGTGCCAGCAGTGGGGGGCGAGTCACTGAAGCTTTCTTT. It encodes CASSGGRVTEAFF.

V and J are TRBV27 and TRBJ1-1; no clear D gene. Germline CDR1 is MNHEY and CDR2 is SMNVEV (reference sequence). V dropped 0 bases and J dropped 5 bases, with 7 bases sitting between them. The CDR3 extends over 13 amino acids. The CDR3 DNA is TGTGCCAGCAGTTTATCGGGTGTGACTGAAGCTTTCTTT. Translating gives CASSLSGVTEAFF.

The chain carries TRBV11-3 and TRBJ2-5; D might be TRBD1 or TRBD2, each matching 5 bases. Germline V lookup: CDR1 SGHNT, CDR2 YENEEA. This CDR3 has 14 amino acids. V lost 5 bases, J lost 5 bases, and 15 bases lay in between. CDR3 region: CASSLFGGSETQYF. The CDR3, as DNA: TGTGCCAGCAGCCTTTTTGGGGGATCGGAGACCCAGTACTTC.

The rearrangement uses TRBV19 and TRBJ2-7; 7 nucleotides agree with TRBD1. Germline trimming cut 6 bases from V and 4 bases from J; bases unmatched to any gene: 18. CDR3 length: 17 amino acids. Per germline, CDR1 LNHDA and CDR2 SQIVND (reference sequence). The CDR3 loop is CASSSIIFWTGRYEQYF. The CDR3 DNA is TGTGCCAGTAGCTCAATCATCTTTTGGACAGGACGATACGAGCAGTACTTC.

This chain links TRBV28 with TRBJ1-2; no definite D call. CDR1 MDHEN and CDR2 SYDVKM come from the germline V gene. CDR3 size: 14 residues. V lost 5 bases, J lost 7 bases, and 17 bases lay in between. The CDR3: CASSPGGPVGGYTF. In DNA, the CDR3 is TGTGCCAGCAGTCCCGGCGGTCCTGTGGGTGGCTACACCTTC.

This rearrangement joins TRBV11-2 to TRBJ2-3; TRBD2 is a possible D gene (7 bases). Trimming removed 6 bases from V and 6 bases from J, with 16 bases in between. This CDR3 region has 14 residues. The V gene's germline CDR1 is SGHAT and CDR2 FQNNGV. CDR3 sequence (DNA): TGTGCCAGCAGGCGGACAGTGGGGGGGGATACGCAGTATTTT. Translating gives CASRRTVGGDTQYF.